One and the same sample provided the 16 T cell receptor beta chains below, sequenced in a study of a mutant IDH1 vaccine in newly diagnosed glioma. Indicated time point: week 5, during vaccination. It was 300 ug of mutant IDH1 20-mer peptide that made up each vaccine dose, given with topical imiquimod. Measured with immunoSEQ multiplex PCR; TCRdb has only the in-frame clones, and not every one. The table lists about 36,000 clones, 81% of them singletons. These TCRs are of unknown antigen specificity. Specimen: PBMCs, collected from a glioma patient whose treatment included an IDH1 peptide vaccine. The receptors shown here come from a man in his forties or fifties with glioma.

The rearrangement uses TRBV19 and TRBJ2-7, with TRBD1 matching 10 bases. The CDR3 consists of 15 residues. V trimming: 5 bases; J trimming: 4 bases; junction bases outside the gene matches: 8. Germline V gene sequence: CDR1 LNHDA, CDR2 SQIVND (reference sequence). The CDR3: CASSPGTGEGYEQYF. The CDR3 bases are TGTGCCAGTAGTCCAGGGACAGGGGAAGGGTACGAGCAGTACTTC.

The CDR3 DNA reads as TGTGCCAGCAGCGATGGGCTAGGGGGGACCTACGAGCAGTACTTC. This codes for CASSDGLGGTYEQYF. The chain joins TRBV6-1 to TRBJ2-7; D is possibly TRBD1 or TRBD2 (6 bases each). Germline values: CDR1 MNHNS, CDR2 SASEGT. Trimming removed 6 bases from V and 2 bases from J, with 17 bases in between. This CDR3 spans 15 amino acids.

This clone was detected only once. This sequence joins TRBV9 and TRBJ1-1; D uncertain. Trimming left V 4 bases short and J 9 bases short, with 13 bases between. CDR3 length equals 12 residues. Germline V gives CDR1 SGDLS, CDR2 YYNGEE. As DNA, the CDR3 is TGTGCCAGCAGCCCGGGTCATGGGAAAGCTTTCTTT. It codes for CASSPGHGKAFF.

V and J are TRBV19 and TRBJ2-3; no reliable D call. The V end lost 1 base, the J end lost 2 bases, and 4 bases lay between the germline ends. The CDR3 extends over 13 amino acids. CDR1 LNHDA and CDR2 SQIVND come from the germline V gene (reference sequence). DNA for the CDR3: TGTGCCAGTAGTATAGGACCCACAGATACGCAGTATTTT. This translates into CASSIGPTDTQYF.

This clone was counted a few times. J is TRBJ1-1 and V is TRBV7-8; possibly TRBD1 for D (5 bases). V gave up 0 bases and J gave up 2 bases, with 10 bases separating them. CDR3 size: 15 residues. Germline V lookup: CDR1 SGHVS, CDR2 FQNEAQ. For the CDR3, the DNA is TGTGCCAGCAGCTTAGCGCAGGGAGGAAACACTGAAGCTTTCTTT. This translates into CASSLAQGGNTEAFF.

This chain joins TRBV6-6 and TRBJ1-2; D not certain. This CDR3 spans 12 amino acids. The ends were cut back, 0 bases at V and 8 bases at J, with 7 bases in the middle. Germline lookup yields CDR1 MNHNY and CDR2 SVGAGI (reference sequence). CDR3 in amino acids: CASSYSSMGYTF. In DNA form, the CDR3 reads TGTGCCAGCAGTTACTCCTCAATGGGCTACACCTTC.

Points on this clone: The junction does not match germline at one end; this may be a read error. CDR3 nucleotides: TGTGCCAGCAGCGTAAGCGGGAGGGCCTCCCACAATGAGCAGTTCTTC. Its translation is CASSVSGRASHNEQFF. This chain uses TRBV9 with TRBJ2-1; TRBD2 matches at 10 bases. Looked up from germline, CDR1 is SGDLS and CDR2 is YYNGEE. CDR3 length: 16 amino acids.

This rearrangement joins TRBV5-4 to TRBJ1-1; TRBD1 matches 8 bases. J gave up 1 base and V 5 bases, and 4 bases lay outside the gene matches. CDR1 and CDR2 (germline): SGHNT, YYREEE (reference sequence). The CDR3 covers 14 residues. The CDR3: CASSQQGGNTEAFF. As DNA, the CDR3 is TGTGCCAGCAGTCAACAGGGGGGGAACACTGAAGCTTTCTTT.

The rearrangement uses TRBV7-9 and TRBJ1-6; D perhaps matches TRBD1 (6 bases). V was pared by 5 bases and J by 11 bases, with 16 bases between. This CDR3 comprises 14 residues. Germline V lookup: CDR1 SEHNR, CDR2 FQNEAQ (reference sequence). Written as DNA, the CDR3 is TGTGCCAGCAGCGATAGCAGGGGTTGGGCACCCCTCCACTTT. It yields the protein CASSDSRGWAPLHF.

V gene TRBV7-9 combines with J gene TRBJ1-1, with 7 bases identical to TRBD1. V lost 2 bases and J lost 8; bases outside the gene matches: 5. The CDR3 covers 13 residues. Germline loops: CDR1 SEHNR, CDR2 FQNEAQ (reference sequence). CDR3 protein: CASSLTQGSEAFF. CDR3 sequence (DNA): TGTGCCAGCAGCTTAACACAGGGGTCCGAAGCTTTCTTT. The full variable domain, in which reference TRBV7-9 and TRBJ1-1 provide the parts outside the CDR3, is DTGVSQNPRHKITKRGQNVTFRCDPISEHNRLYWYRQTLGQGPEFLTYFQNEAQLEKSRLLSDRFSAERPKGSFSTLEIQRTEQGDSAMYLCASSLTQGSEAFFGQGTRLTVV.

CDR3 protein: CATSAGSSYNEQFF. CDR3 DNA: TGTGCCACCAGCGCCGGAAGCTCCTACAATGAGCAGTTCTTC. The chain uses TRBV15 and TRBJ2-1; D is undetermined. The CDR3 extends over 14 amino acids. Germline-derived CDR1 and CDR2 are LNHNV and YYDKDF (reference sequence). V was clipped by 5 bases and J by 0 bases, with 8 bases between them.

The chain recombines TRBV19 with TRBJ2-3; D is ambiguous. Trimming shortened V by 3 bases and J by 6 bases, and 7 bases separated the two germline ends. From germline, CDR1 is LNHDA and CDR2 SQIVND (reference sequence). This CDR3 spans 12 amino acids. The DNA of the CDR3 is TGTGCCAGTAGTATTATGGGGGATACGCAGTATTTT. This gives the protein CASSIMGDTQYF.

V is TRBV18 and J is TRBJ1-1; D uncertain. The CDR3 has 13 residues. CDR1 KGHSH and CDR2 LQKENI come from the germline V gene. Trimming cost V 2 bases and J 9 bases, with 13 bases left between them. CDR3 bases: TGTGCCAGCTCACCAGATAATGGGCGTAAAGCTTTCTTT. Translating gives CASSPDNGRKAFF.

This chain links TRBV23-1 with TRBJ1-5; 7 bases line up with TRBD1. TRBV23-1 is identified as an open reading frame with a role that is uncertain. V was pared by 6 bases and J by 0 bases, with 14 bases of the junction left unmatched. The CDR3 length is 18 residues. The CDR3 sequence: CASSFRTGTSGSNQPQHF. The CDR3 DNA reads TGCGCCAGCAGCTTTAGGACAGGAACGAGCGGTAGCAATCAGCCCCAGCATTTT.

This clone was seen just once. V gene TRBV5-6 combines with J gene TRBJ1-5, with D perhaps TRBD1 (6 bases). CDR3 size: 13 residues. Trimming cost V 4 bases and J 5 bases, with 10 bases left between them. Looked up from germline, CDR1 is SGHDT and CDR2 is YYEEEE. In DNA form, the CDR3 reads TGTGCCAGCAGCCTATGGACAGATCAGCCCCAGCATTTT. Its translation: CASSLWTDQPQHF.

J is TRBJ1-1 and V is TRBV5-4; TRBD1 agrees at 7 bases. V shed 3 bases and J 1 base; nucleotides not matched to a gene: 6. Germline lookup yields CDR1 SGHNT and CDR2 YYREEE (reference sequence). CDR3 length: 15 amino acids. CDR3 DNA: TGTGCCAGCAGCTGGGGACAGTATTCGAACACTGAAGCTTTCTTT. Translated: CASSWGQYSNTEAFF.